This TCR beta chain derives from a study of early T cells in non-severe SARS-CoV-2 infection. Study at large: It was bulk RNA from unsorted whole blood that was sequenced, and the chains were unpaired.

This clonotype was observed a handful of times. No antigen is known for it. Attachment of unique molecular identifiers to individual cDNA molecules was performed. In TCRdb, the 5' RACE reads were re-called with MiXCR into one record per CDR3 protein. The data show 22,000 or so distinct CDR3 sequences, with 4.5% seen just once and 15% to 20% held by the top ten. Study-level points and caveats: Sequences matched to VDJdb favored anti-spike CD8 responses, while private and CD4 specificities were missed.

Sequences were obtained from whole blood. The source is an adult who was a healthcare worker with PCR-confirmed SARS-CoV-2 infection or an uninfected control (not recorded which).

The CDR3 sequence is CASSFPPGTGGYEQYF. The CDR3 DNA reads as TGTGCCAGCAGCTTTCCCCCCGGGACAGGGGGTTACGAGCAGTACTTC. The chain joins TRBV7-9 to TRBJ2-7; 11 nucleotides agree with TRBD1. CDR3 size: 16 residues. Germline CDR1 is SEHNR and CDR2 is FQNEAQ (reference sequence). Unmatched junction bases numbered 8, after V lost 3 bases and J lost 4 bases.